The present TCR beta chain was sequenced within a study of cytomegalovirus exposure and HLA in healthy donors. Study context: The roughly 120 validation repertoires were reported in a later analysis to have been generated on the same platform as the roughly 720 first-cohort repertoires.

Overall study findings and caveats: A list of 150 or so TCR beta chains associated with cytomegalovirus was given. Using the classifier, cytomegalovirus status was reportedly diagnosed with high specificity and sensitivity.

About this clone: Its antigen is not identified.

Sequencing was performed with immunoSEQ multiplex PCR; in TCRdb, only in-frame clones are kept and a portion is missing. The data hold about 110,000 clones, with approximately 96% observed a single time. There are 17 residues in the CDR3. V lost 5 bases and J lost 8, with 27 bases in between. CDR1 and CDR2 (germline): SEHNR, FQNEAQ (reference sequence). The donors were members of the validation cohort, which comprised 120 subjects and was separate from the first cohort of some 680 subjects. Input material: PBMCs. The clonotype comes from a woman between 18 and 29 years old in good health and CMV-seronegative. The V gene is TRBV7-9, the J gene TRBJ1-2; weak D call: TRBD1 (5 bases). The CDR3 DNA is TGTGCCAGCAGCCCCATTATACCCGGGCAGGGTGGCGACGGCTACACCTTC. This translates into CASSPIIPGQGGDGYTF. Together with reference TRBV7-9 and TRBJ1-2, the CDR3 gives the full variable domain: DTGVSQNPRHKITKRGQNVTFRCDPISEHNRLYWYRQTLGQGPEFLTYFQNEAQLEKSRLLSDRFSAERPKGSFSTLEIQRTEQGDSAMYLCASSPIIPGQGGDGYTFGSGTRLTVV.